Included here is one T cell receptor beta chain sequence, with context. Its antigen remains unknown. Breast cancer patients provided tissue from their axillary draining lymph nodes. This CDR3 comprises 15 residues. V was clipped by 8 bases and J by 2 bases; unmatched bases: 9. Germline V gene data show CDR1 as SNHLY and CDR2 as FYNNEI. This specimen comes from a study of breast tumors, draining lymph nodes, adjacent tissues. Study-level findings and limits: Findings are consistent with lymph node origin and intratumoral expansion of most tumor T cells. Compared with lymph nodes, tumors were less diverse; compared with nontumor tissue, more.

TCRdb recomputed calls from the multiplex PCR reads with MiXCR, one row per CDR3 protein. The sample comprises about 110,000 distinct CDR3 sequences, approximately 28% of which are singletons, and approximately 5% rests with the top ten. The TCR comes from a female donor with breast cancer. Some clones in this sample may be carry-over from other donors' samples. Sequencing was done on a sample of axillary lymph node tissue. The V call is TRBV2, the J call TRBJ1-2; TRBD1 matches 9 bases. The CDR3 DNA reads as TGTGCCAGCGTCTTCGGACAGGGGCCGAACTATGGCTACACCTTC. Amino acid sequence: CASVFGQGPNYGYTF.